One sample yielded the 23 T cell receptor beta chains listed below, sequenced in a study of shared clonotypes between healthy human individuals. The method was immunoSEQ multiplex PCR; TCRdb's version includes in-frame clones alone and lacks a portion of them. In the table there are under 1,900,000 clones, 98% to 99% of which are singletons. Material for sequencing was naive CD4+ T cells sorted from blood. This sample's subset: CD45RA+ positively selected. The receptors derive from a man aged 25-45 years in good health.

The sample holds one count of this clone. The chain recombines TRBV10-3 with TRBJ2-7, with TRBD2 matching 7 bases. The junction had 7 bases not matched to a gene; V was cut back by 0 bases and J by 2 bases. In germline, CDR1 is ENHRY, CDR2 SYGVKD. The CDR3 spans 16 residues. CDR3 region: CAISESIAGIPYEQYF. The CDR3 DNA follows: TGTGCCATCAGTGAGTCGATAGCGGGTATACCCTACGAGCAGTACTTC.

The chain is built from TRBV28 and TRBJ2-7; 8 bases map to TRBD2. V shed 4 bases and J 1 base; nucleotides not matched to a gene: 9. The CDR3 is made up of 16 amino acids. Germline V CDR1 and CDR2: MDHEN, SYDVKM. The CDR3 sequence: CASSSPVGTRSYEQYF. The CDR3 DNA is TGTGCCAGCAGTTCCCCGGTTGGGACTAGGTCCTACGAGCAGTACTTC.

The chain joins TRBV15 to TRBJ2-3; D is unclear. The CDR3 covers 15 residues. CDR1 is LNHNV and CDR2 is YYDKDF in the germline V gene (reference sequence). Trimming removed 2 bases at V and 6 bases at J, with 15 bases between. CDR3 coding DNA: TGTGCCACCAGCAGAACCTACCCGGTAACGGATACGCAGTATTTT. It specifies CATSRTYPVTDTQYF.

Written as DNA, the CDR3 is TGTGCCAGCAGCTTGACTAGCGGGAGGATTACCGGGGAGCTGTTTTTT. It translates to CASSLTSGRITGELFF. The chain carries TRBV5-6 and TRBJ2-2; 12 nucleotides line up with TRBD2. Trimming took 1 base from V and 5 from J; bases not matched to a gene: 3. The CDR3 runs to 16 residues. Germline assignment: CDR1 SGHDT and CDR2 YYEEEE. The variable domain in full, completed from reference TRBV5-6 and TRBJ2-2, reads DAGVTQSPTHLIKTRGQQVTLRCSPKSGHDTVSWYQQALGQGPQFIFQYYEEEERQRGNFPDRFSGHQFPNYSSELNVNALLLGDSALYLCASSLTSGRITGELFFGEGSRLTVL.

J is TRBJ1-4 and V is TRBV28; D is unresolved. This CDR3 has 12 residues. V was cut by 4 bases and J by 11 bases, with 11 bases left in between. Germline V gene sequence: CDR1 MDHEN, CDR2 SYDVKM. Written as DNA, the CDR3 is TGTGCCAGCAGTTACCAGAGATCTAAACTGTTTTTT. Its protein is CASSYQRSKLFF.

J is TRBJ2-1 and V is TRBV4-2; 10 nucleotides align to TRBD2. The CDR3 loop spans 17 amino acids. Germline V gene data show CDR1 as LGHNA and CDR2 as YNFKEQ. V was pared by 3 bases and J by 6 bases, with 11 bases of the junction left unmatched. This CDR3 reads CASSQDVSGRAVNEQFF. The CDR3 DNA sequence: TGTGCCAGCAGCCAGGACGTGAGCGGGAGGGCAGTCAATGAGCAGTTCTTC.

J is TRBJ1-1 and V is TRBV30; 7 bases map to TRBD1. The CDR3 is 13 residues long. Looked up from germline, CDR1 is GTSNPN and CDR2 is SVGIG (reference sequence). The V gene end was trimmed by 0 bases and the J gene end by 7 bases; junction bases not matched to a gene: 5. The CDR3 is CAWSVVQGGEAFF. CDR3 DNA: TGTGCCTGGAGTGTAGTGCAGGGGGGTGAAGCTTTCTTT.

This clone occurred once. This chain uses TRBV7-7 with TRBJ2-1; either TRBD1 or TRBD2 may fit D (5 bases each). The V gene lost 3 bases and the J gene lost 6 bases, with 15 bases spanning the gap. The germline gives CDR1 SSHAT, CDR2 FNYEAQ (reference sequence). The CDR3 consists of 15 residues. The DNA for the CDR3 is TGTGCCAGCAGCTTCCGGGACCCCATCCCCAATGAGCAGTTCTTC. It codes for CASSFRDPIPNEQFF.

The chain combines TRBV4-2 with TRBJ2-1; 12 nucleotides agree with TRBD2. J lost 7 bases, V lost 10 bases, and 20 bases had no gene match. CDR3 length equals 18 residues. Germline V gene data show CDR1 as LGHNA and CDR2 as YNFKEQ. DNA for the CDR3: TGTGCCACTCAACGCTCCAGGACTAGCGGGGCTCATGGGAATGAGCAGTTCTTC. Its translation: CATQRSRTSGAHGNEQFF.

The genes are TRBV10-2 and TRBJ2-2; D remains unclear. The ends were cut back, 7 bases at V and 5 bases at J, with 17 bases in the middle. This CDR3 has 15 residues. Looked up from germline, CDR1 is WSHSY and CDR2 is SAAADI. CDR3 in amino acids: CASTVVQVGTGELFF. The CDR3 bases are TGCGCCAGCACTGTAGTCCAAGTAGGGACCGGGGAGCTGTTTTTT.

The V and J genes are TRBV29-1 and TRBJ2-3; no firm D call. The CDR3 has 13 residues. With 3 bases removed from V and 2 bases from J, the gap between germline ends came to 9 bases. Germline-derived CDR1 and CDR2 are SQVTM and ANQGSEA. The DNA for the CDR3 is TGCAGCGTTGAGGCCAGATTCACAGATACGCAGTATTTT. Its protein product is CSVEARFTDTQYF.

This chain joins TRBV18 and TRBJ1-4, with D uncertain. Germline values: CDR1 KGHSH, CDR2 LQKENI. Trimming pared 0 bases from V and 4 bases from J, leaving 15 bases between. This CDR3 has 17 residues. The CDR3 DNA reads TGTGCCAGCTCACCACCGACTTCCTCCGGCGTTAATGAAAAACTGTTTTTT. Residues: CASSPPTSSGVNEKLFF.

The chain employs TRBV6-5 and TRBJ2-7; D uncertain. This CDR3 contains 11 residues. The germline V gene encodes CDR1 MNHEY and CDR2 SVGAGI. Trimming stripped 10 bases from V and 6 bases from J, with 13 bases between. The DNA for the CDR3 is TGTGCCACCCGCGCCCTTGTCGAGCAGTACTTC. The encoded protein is CATRALVEQYF.

CDR3: CASSRPGRQETQYF. The CDR3 bases are TGTGCCAGCAGTCGACCCGGGAGACAAGAGACCCAGTACTTC. The chain joins TRBV4-2 to TRBJ2-5; TRBD2 might be the D (6 bases). CDR1 and CDR2 from the germline V gene are LGHNA and YNFKEQ. The CDR3 has 14 residues. The V gene lost 6 bases and the J gene lost 2 bases, with 13 bases spanning the gap.

This sequence joins TRBV7-9 and TRBJ2-7; D tentatively fits TRBD1 or TRBD2 (5 bases each). This CDR3 contains 16 residues. Trimming left V 0 bases short and J 5 bases short, with 17 bases between. Germline V CDR1 and CDR2: SEHNR, FQNEAQ (reference sequence). CDR3 nucleotide sequence: TGTGCCAGCAGCTTAGCGTCTAGGCGAGGGGCAGACGAGCAGTACTTC. Protein product: CASSLASRRGADEQYF.

The chain carries TRBV7-9 and TRBJ2-7; 10 nucleotides line up with TRBD1. CDR3 size: 14 residues. Germline CDR1 SEHNR, CDR2 FQNEAQ (reference sequence). Losses at the gene ends were 7 bases for V and 6 bases for J; bases not matched to a gene: 9. The CDR3 coding sequence is TGTGCCAGCAAGACATCCGGGACAGGGGCCGAGCAGTACTTC. It translates to CASKTSGTGAEQYF.

The chain couples TRBV10-1 to TRBJ2-5; the D is unclear. V was clipped by 4 bases and J by 7 bases, with 22 bases between them. The CDR3 is 16 amino acids. Germline values: CDR1 WNHNN, CDR2 SYGVQD (reference sequence). DNA of the CDR3: TGCGCCAGCAGTGCCCCCAGGAGTCGGTTTATCGTGACCCAGTACTTC. Translating gives CASSAPRSRFIVTQYF.

J is TRBJ2-7 and V is TRBV10-3, with a weak D call TRBD1 (6 bases). Deletions cut 5 bases from V and 1 base from J, with 15 bases between. Germline assignment: CDR1 ENHRY and CDR2 SYGVKD. The CDR3 totals 15 residues. The CDR3 protein is CAISPDRPLSYEQYF. The DNA for the CDR3 is TGTGCCATCAGTCCCGACAGGCCACTTTCCTACGAGCAGTACTTC.

This clone was observed once. V is TRBV7-9 and J is TRBJ1-5; 10 bases align to TRBD1. This CDR3 comprises 16 residues. CDR1 SEHNR and CDR2 FQNEAQ come from the germline V gene (reference sequence). V lost 6 bases, J lost 3 bases, and 8 bases stayed unmatched. The CDR3 DNA sequence: TGTGCCAGCAGTCCTACCGGGACAGGGGTCAATCAGCCCCAGCATTTT. This gives the protein CASSPTGTGVNQPQHF.

The chain employs TRBV29-1 and TRBJ1-2; no reliable D call. The CDR3 runs 17 residues. The V gene lost 7 bases and the J gene lost 8 bases, with 32 bases spanning the gap. Germline loops: CDR1 SQVTM, CDR2 ANQGSEA. CDR3 sequence reads: CSELEGKVPRNEVGYTF. DNA of the CDR3: TGCAGCGAGTTGGAGGGTAAAGTGCCCCGGAACGAGGTCGGCTACACCTTC.

This clone has only one observation. The V and J genes are TRBV28 and TRBJ2-1, with 9 bases lining up with TRBD2. Trimming removed 2 bases from V and 5 bases from J; junction bases left unmatched: 10. Germline lookup yields CDR1 MDHEN and CDR2 SYDVKM. The CDR3 is made up of 17 amino acids. The DNA of the CDR3 is TGTGCCAGCAGTTTAGTTATTAGCGGGAGAAGTGACAATGAGCAGTTCTTC. Amino acid sequence: CASSLVISGRSDNEQFF.

Points on this clone: Within the sample, other DNA sequences also encode this same CDR3. This chain connects TRBV7-9 to TRBJ2-1; 9 bases agree with TRBD2. The germline CDR1 and CDR2 sequences are SEHNR and FQNEAQ (reference sequence). The CDR3 loop spans 15 amino acids. The junction had 4 bases not matched to a gene; V was cut back by 1 base and J by 6 bases. CDR3: CASSLGLAGSNEQFF. The CDR3 bases are TGTGCCAGCAGCTTAGGTCTAGCGGGATCCAATGAGCAGTTCTTC. The complete variable domain, with remaining parts taken from reference TRBV7-9 and TRBJ2-1, reads DTGVSQNPRHKITKRGQNVTFRCDPISEHNRLYWYRQTLGQGPEFLTYFQNEAQLEKSRLLSDRFSAERPKGSFSTLEIQRTEQGDSAMYLCASSLGLAGSNEQFFGPGTRLTVL.

The chain joins TRBV6-1 to TRBJ2-7; no reliable D call. The V end was cut by 6 bases, the J end by 6 bases, with 18 bases between. Looked up from germline, CDR1 is MNHNS and CDR2 is SASEGT. This CDR3 is 14 amino acids long. Here the CDR3 reads CASRIDLPSLEQYF. The DNA for the CDR3 is TGTGCCAGCAGGATAGACCTCCCCAGCCTCGAGCAGTACTTC.